This T cell receptor beta chain was obtained from a study of blood T cell repertoires in COVID-19. Study context: Samples came from the United States, Italy and Spain, spanning acute and convalescent COVID-19.

Original data processing: Using reference gene primer amplification, nucleated cell counts were estimated. Measured with immunoSEQ multiplex PCR; TCRdb has only the in-frame clones, and not every one. That table gives V, J and clone size, and the DNA gave D and trimming. The sample has fewer than 350,000 clones; approximately 90% are singletons. Participants' own reports of clinical history determined their cohort assignment. It was within 2 weeks before study entry that exposed participants met a COVID-19 case. Trimming took off 5 bases at V and 5 bases at J, with 16 bases between the two ends. CDR1 is SGHTA, CDR2 FQGNSA, per germline. The CDR3 has 14 amino acids.

Sequencing was carried out using PBMCs or T cells enriched from blood (not recorded which). The source of this sequence is a middle-aged man who had been exposed to COVID-19. The rearrangement joins TRBV7-2 to TRBJ2-7; maybe TRBD2 (6 bases). The CDR3, as DNA: TGTGCCAGCAGCGCCGGGACTGGGCCCCACGAGCAGTACTTC. Translating gives CASSAGTGPHEQYF.